Listed below are T cell receptor beta chains from one sample, sequenced in a study of T cell responses to AZD1222 COVID-19 vaccine. Data came from immunoSEQ multiplex PCR; TCRdb stores just in-frame clones and leaves some out. The sample carries about 120,000 clones, approximately 92% recorded once. The input for sequencing was peripheral blood, taken 28 days after the second dose of the MenACWY control vaccine. The receptors were sampled from an adult who received the MenACWY meningococcal vaccine as a control. CDR3s include the opening cysteine and the closing phenylalanine or tryptophan. The D gene is left open where the match is weak. Size is stated for part of the rows, as once, few or many counts, or as a class when the clone is expanded.

CDR3 protein | CDR3 DNA | J gene | V gene | D gene | clone size
CASIVQGATWNSPLHF | TGTGCCAGCATCGTACAGGGGGCGACTTGGAATTCACCCCTCCACTTT | TRBJ1-6 | TRBV28 | TRBD1 | -
CAISEVGARTEAFF | TGTGCCATCAGTGAGGTGGGGGCGAGGACTGAAGCTTTCTTT | TRBJ1-1 | TRBV10-3 | - | -
CASSLEGLGEQYF | TGCGCCAGCAGCTTGGAGGGGTTGGGCGAGCAGTACTTC | TRBJ2-7 | TRBV5-1 | - | -
CASSNVGTGTDTQYF | TGTGCCAGTAGTAATGTAGGGACGGGCACAGATACGCAGTATTTT | TRBJ2-3 | TRBV19 | - | once
CASSLSTGALSPLHF | TGTGCCAGCAGTTTAAGCACAGGGGCCCTTTCACCCCTCCACTTT | TRBJ1-6 | TRBV28 | TRBD1 | -
CASSIQTNEKLFF | TGTGCCAGCAGTATCCAGACAAATGAAAAACTGTTTTTT | TRBJ1-4 | TRBV2 | - | once
CASSPIAGGNTGELFF | TGTGCCAGCAGCCCCATAGCGGGAGGGAACACCGGGGAGCTGTTTTTT | TRBJ2-2 | TRBV11-3 | TRBD2 | -
CAWSGGQKTYTGELFF | TGTGCCTGGAGTGGGGGACAGAAGACGTACACCGGGGAGCTGTTTTTT | TRBJ2-2 | TRBV30 | TRBD1 | once
CATSRGTGGDGYTF | TGTGCCACCAGCAGAGGGACAGGGGGCGATGGCTACACCTTC | TRBJ1-2 | TRBV15 | TRBD1 | -
CASSSGRNTEAFF | TGTGCCAGCTCCTCGGGACGGAACACTGAAGCTTTCTTT | TRBJ1-1 | TRBV18 | - | -
CASSQGTSGYNEQFF | TGTGCCAGCAGCCAGGGGACTAGCGGATACAATGAGCAGTTCTTC | TRBJ2-1 | TRBV5-4 | TRBD2 | -
CASQQGQNSPLHF | TGTGCCAGCCAACAGGGGCAGAATTCACCCCTCCACTTT | TRBJ1-6 | TRBV18 | TRBD1 | once
CASSLTGTSHNEQFF | TGTGCCAGCAGCTTAACGGGAACTAGCCACAATGAGCAGTTCTTC | TRBJ2-1 | TRBV7-3 | - | -
CASSSGQGDSPLHF | TGTGCCAGCAGCTCCGGACAGGGCGATTCACCCCTCCACTTT | TRBJ1-6 | TRBV6-5 | TRBD1 | -